These 22 T cell receptor beta chains were all obtained from the same sample, sequenced in a study of blood T cell repertoires in COVID-19. TCRdb keeps only in-frame clones here, not all; method: immunoSEQ multiplex PCR. Here the sample spans over 150,000 clones, about 87% being singletons. Sequenced sample: peripheral blood. These TCRs come from a woman in her 70s with COVID-19, enrolled during active disease.

The V gene is TRBV7-2, the J gene TRBJ1-1; D is ambiguous. From germline, CDR1 is SGHTA and CDR2 FQGNSA. This CDR3 comprises 15 residues. With 9 bases removed from V and 4 bases from J, the gap between germline ends came to 21 bases. Here the CDR3 reads CASKITSALTTEAFF. The CDR3, as DNA: TGTGCCAGTAAAATAACTTCTGCCTTAACCACTGAAGCTTTCTTT.

This clone came up a few times. This sequence joins TRBV7-9 and TRBJ1-2, with D perhaps TRBD1 (6 bases). The length of the CDR3 is 15 residues. V lost 3 bases and J lost 5, with 16 bases in between. Per germline, CDR1 SEHNR and CDR2 FQNEAQ (reference sequence). The DNA of the CDR3 is TGTGCCAGCAGCTTTACAGGGATGAGGCCTTATGGCTACACCTTC. This encodes CASSFTGMRPYGYTF.

The CDR3 DNA reads TGTGCCTGGAGTAGAGCGGGAGAATCGAAAAACATTCAGTACTTC. Protein sequence: CAWSRAGESKNIQYF. V is TRBV30 and J is TRBJ2-4; 8 positions agree with TRBD2. Germline V gene data show CDR1 as GTSNPN and CDR2 as SVGIG (reference sequence). The CDR3 sequence is 15 residues long. J gave up 4 bases and V 2 bases, and 7 bases lay outside the gene matches.

The table lists this clone with a count of one. The chain has TRBV4-1 and TRBJ2-5; 7 bases are shared with TRBD2. The CDR3 totals 16 residues. CDR1 MGHRA and CDR2 YSYEKL come from the germline V gene. The junction had 10 bases not matched to a gene; V was cut back by 1 base and J by 5 bases. The CDR3: CASSQVGSGAGETQYF. CDR3 nucleotides: TGCGCCAGCAGCCAAGTGGGCAGCGGAGCGGGGGAGACCCAGTACTTC.

The rearrangement uses TRBV9 and TRBJ2-1, with D uncertain. V lost 0 bases and J 7 bases, leaving 5 bases between the germline ends. The germline CDR1 and CDR2 sequences are SGDLS and YYNGEE. CDR3 size: 12 residues. CDR3 sequence reads: CASSVVENEQFF. CDR3 in DNA: TGTGCCAGCAGCGTAGTAGAGAATGAGCAGTTCTTC.

The CDR3 loop reads CASTRGVGDGYTF. The CDR3 region has the DNA TGTGCCAGCACACGGGGGGTTGGGGATGGCTACACCTTC. The V gene is TRBV6-5, the J gene TRBJ1-2; possible D gene TRBD1, 5 bases. The CDR3 spans 13 residues. V lost 7 bases and J lost 6, with 15 bases in between. Germline assignment: CDR1 MNHEY and CDR2 SVGAGI.

Turning to this clone: Germline is not matched at one junction end, which may reflect a read error. The chain employs TRBV6-6 and TRBJ2-7; the D gene is possibly TRBD2 (7 bases). Germline V lookup: CDR1 MNHNY, CDR2 SVGAGI (reference sequence). There are 19 residues in the CDR3. CDR3 DNA sequence: TGTGCCAGCAGTCCCATCACAGGGTCTTGGCGGGAGCGCTCCCACGAGCAGTACTTC. This encodes CASSPITGSWRERSHEQYF.

The chain couples TRBV27 to TRBJ1-2; 7 bases agree with TRBD1. V lost 7 bases and J lost 4; bases outside the gene matches: 6. CDR1 is MNHEY and CDR2 is SMNVEV in the germline V gene (reference sequence). The CDR3 runs 13 residues. The chain's CDR3 is CASKGAQLYGYTF. In nucleotides, the CDR3 is TGTGCCAGCAAGGGGGCACAACTCTATGGCTACACCTTC.

The chain is built from TRBV28 and TRBJ1-1; TRBD1 agrees at 8 bases. The CDR3 has 15 residues. J gave up 0 bases and V 5 bases, and 5 bases lay outside the gene matches. Germline loops: CDR1 MDHEN, CDR2 SYDVKM. This CDR3 is CASSPRQGLNTEAFF. The CDR3 DNA reads TGTGCCAGCAGTCCGCGACAGGGGTTGAACACTGAAGCTTTCTTT.

This chain uses TRBV9 with TRBJ2-1; 7 bases line up with TRBD2. V lost 6 bases and J lost 8; bases outside the gene matches: 8. CDR3 length: 13 amino acids. In germline, CDR1 is SGDLS, CDR2 YYNGEE. The CDR3 DNA reads TGTGCCAGCAATGCGGGAGTTGCGGATGAGCAGTTCTTC. Translated, it gives CASNAGVADEQFF.

This sequence joins TRBV18 and TRBJ2-3; D is possibly TRBD1 (6 bases). Germline V lookup: CDR1 KGHSH, CDR2 LQKENI. The CDR3 runs to 15 residues. V was trimmed by 3 bases and J by 1 base, leaving 11 bases between them. Here the CDR3 DNA reads TGTGCCAGCTCACCCCAGGGGCAAGGCACAGATACGCAGTATTTT. Translation gives CASSPQGQGTDTQYF.

The chain links TRBV6-5 to TRBJ1-4, with D maybe TRBD1 (6 bases). Trimming removed 2 bases at V and 2 bases at J, with 9 bases between. Germline V gene sequence: CDR1 MNHEY, CDR2 SVGAGI. The CDR3 spans 15 residues. The CDR3 DNA sequence: TGTGCCAGCAGTTACACCACAGGGACTAATGAAAAACTGTTTTTT. Residues: CASSYTTGTNEKLFF.

The chain is built from TRBV5-1 and TRBJ1-1; 9 nucleotides align to TRBD1. Germline-derived CDR1 and CDR2 are SGHRS and YFSETQ. Trimming cost V 1 base and J 5 bases; bases outside gene matches: 9. The CDR3 sequence is 16 residues long. The CDR3 DNA reads TGCGCCAGCAGCTTGTTAGTACAGGGGGCTAGTACTGAAGCTTTCTTT. Residues: CASSLLVQGASTEAFF.

This chain joins TRBV19 and TRBJ2-5; TRBD1 matches 8 bases. V shed 3 bases and J 4 bases; nucleotides not matched to a gene: 10. This CDR3 has 16 amino acids. Germline V lookup: CDR1 LNHDA, CDR2 SQIVND (reference sequence). CDR3 bases: TGTGCCAGTAGTATGACAGGGGCTCTTTCTTCAGAGACCCAGTACTTC. It translates to CASSMTGALSSETQYF.

The chain has TRBV2 and TRBJ2-1; TRBD2 aligns across 10 bases. Germline V gene lookup returns CDR1 SNHLY and CDR2 FYNNEI. The CDR3 contains 15 residues. Unmatched junction bases numbered 4, after V lost 4 bases and J lost 4 bases. As DNA, the CDR3 is TGTGCCAGCAGTGCCCGGACTAGCGGATACAATGAGCAGTTCTTC. This sequence encodes CASSARTSGYNEQFF. Together with reference TRBV2 and TRBJ2-1, the CDR3 gives the full variable domain: EPEVTQTPSHQVTQMGQEVILRCVPISNHLYFYWYRQILGQKVEFLVSFYNNEISEKSEIFDDQFSVERPDGSNFTLKIRSTKLEDSAMYFCASSARTSGYNEQFFGPGTRLTVL.

The chain carries TRBV9 and TRBJ1-4; no reliable D call. Germline-derived CDR1 and CDR2 are SGDLS and YYNGEE. The CDR3 contains 14 residues. V was pared by 4 bases and J by 0 bases, with 7 bases between. CDR3 in amino acids: CASSMTATNEKLFF. For the CDR3, the DNA is TGTGCCAGCAGCATGACTGCAACTAATGAAAAACTGTTTTTT.

The rearrangement uses TRBV10-3 and TRBJ1-3; no clear D gene. CDR1 ENHRY and CDR2 SYGVKD come from the germline V gene. The CDR3 extends over 15 amino acids. Trimming removed 0 bases from V and 2 bases from J, with 8 bases in between. The CDR3, as DNA: TGTGCCATCAGTGAGTCGAGTTTGGCTGGAAACACCATATATTTT. Translation gives CAISESSLAGNTIYF.

The V call is TRBV20-1, the J call TRBJ1-2; 10 positions agree with TRBD1. Germline-derived CDR1 and CDR2 are DFQATT and SNEGSKA (reference sequence). This CDR3 has 13 amino acids. J gave up 8 bases and V 6 bases, and 9 bases lay outside the gene matches. Here the CDR3 reads CSASPGQGSGYTF. The CDR3 bases are TGCAGTGCCAGTCCGGGACAGGGGTCCGGCTACACCTTC.

The chain is built from TRBV5-1 and TRBJ2-7; a possible D gene is TRBD1 (7 bases). The germline V gene has CDR1 SGHRS and CDR2 YFSETQ. The CDR3 is made up of 14 amino acids. V was pared by 7 bases and J by 2 bases, with 16 bases between. The CDR3 spells CASSVQGGTYEQYF. As DNA, the CDR3 is TGCGCCAGCTCGGTGCAGGGGGGTACCTACGAGCAGTACTTC.

V usage is TRBV4-1 and J usage is TRBJ2-6, with D possibly TRBD1 on 5 matching bases. The germline CDR1 and CDR2 sequences are MGHRA and YSYEKL. CDR3 length: 17 residues. The V gene lost 0 bases and the J gene lost 4 bases, with 13 bases spanning the gap. The CDR3 here is CASSQEGQGSGANVLTF. The CDR3 coding sequence is TGCGCCAGCAGCCAAGAGGGGCAGGGTTCCGGGGCCAACGTCCTGACTTTC.

The chain is built from TRBV6-2 or TRBV6-3 and TRBJ1-5; 9 positions agree with TRBD1. The germline V gene encodes CDR1 MNHEY and CDR2 SVGEGT. V lost 5 bases and J lost 3; bases outside the gene matches: 5. CDR3 length: 15 amino acids. The DNA for the CDR3 is TGTGCCAGCAGTAGACAGGGGGGGAACAATCAGCCCCAGCATTTT. This encodes CASSRQGGNNQPQHF.

The chain links TRBV7-9 to TRBJ2-7; 12 nucleotides agree with TRBD1. The V segment lost 2 bases and the J segment 6 bases; nucleotides outside the gene matches: 5. The CDR3 contains 15 residues. The V gene's germline CDR1 is SEHNR and CDR2 FQNEAQ (reference sequence). The CDR3 DNA is TGTGCCAGCAGCTTATTTGGGACAGGGGGCCTCGAGCAGTACTTC. Protein: CASSLFGTGGLEQYF.